Following are 6 T cell receptor beta chains from one sample sequenced in a study of blood T cells in healthy people across ages. Alongside a J-beta primer mix, a sample-barcoded 5' primer served in a second PCR lasting 7 to 11 cycles. In TCRdb, the 5' RACE reads were re-called with MiXCR into one record per CDR3 protein. In the table there are around 780,000 distinct CDR3 sequences, roughly 25% of which are singletons. This sample was also put to use in a study of T cells of mothers and their children.

Sequenced material: blood. All receptors derive from a boy under 18 in good health.

To note about this clonotype: Compared with germline, one end of the junction differs, possibly owing to a read error. The chain recombines TRBV18 with TRBJ2-1, with D possibly matching TRBD2 (6 bases). Looked up from germline, CDR1 is KGHSH and CDR2 is LQKENI. The CDR3 spans 17 residues. The CDR3 sequence is CAGSPQDTAGSYNEQFF. CDR3 nucleotides: TGTGCCGGCTCACCACAAGATACGGCGGGGTCCTACAATGAGCAGTTCTTC.

The gene calls are TRBV2 and TRBJ2-3; D unresolved. Germline-derived CDR1 and CDR2 are SNHLY and FYNNEI. This CDR3 spans 12 amino acids. V lost 3 bases and J 6 bases, leaving 7 bases between the germline ends. This chain's CDR3 is CASSDEWDTQYF. The CDR3 nucleotides are TGTGCCAGCAGTGATGAATGGGATACGCAGTATTTT. Full variable domain (outside the CDR3, taken from reference TRBV2 and TRBJ2-3): EPEVTQTPSHQVTQMGQEVILRCVPISNHLYFYWYRQILGQKVEFLVSFYNNEISEKSEIFDDQFSVERPDGSNFTLKIRSTKLEDSAMYFCASSDEWDTQYFGPGTRLTVL.

The V gene is TRBV7-9, the J gene TRBJ1-4; a possible D gene is TRBD1 (6 bases). CDR1 SEHNR and CDR2 FQNEAQ come from the germline V gene (reference sequence). The V end lost 3 bases, the J end lost 7 bases, and 24 bases lay between the germline ends. The CDR3 runs 18 residues. CDR3: CASSLESLATGGAEKLFF. DNA of the CDR3: TGTGCCAGCAGCTTGGAGTCCTTGGCGACAGGAGGGGCTGAAAAACTGTTTTTT. The whole variable domain, remainder taken from reference TRBV7-9 and TRBJ1-4, is DTGVSQNPRHKITKRGQNVTFRCDPISEHNRLYWYRQTLGQGPEFLTYFQNEAQLEKSRLLSDRFSAERPKGSFSTLEIQRTEQGDSAMYLCASSLESLATGGAEKLFFGSGTQLSVL.

The chain carries TRBV7-7 and TRBJ2-3, with 8 bases that match TRBD2. The CDR3 has 16 residues. V gave up 1 base and J gave up 6 bases; unmatched junction bases: 9. Germline lookup yields CDR1 SSHAT and CDR2 FNYEAQ (reference sequence). In DNA, the CDR3 is TGTGCCAGCAGCTTAGATGGACGGGGGGGAACCGATACGCAGTATTTT. As protein: CASSLDGRGGTDTQYF.

On this clonotype: The junction and the germline gene differ at one end; a read error may be behind it. The chain links TRBV6-2 or TRBV6-3 to TRBJ2-6, with TRBD2 as a possible D gene (5 bases). Germline CDR1 and CDR2: MNHEY and SVGEGT. The CDR3 loop spans 16 amino acids. In nucleotides, the CDR3 is TGTGCCAGCAGCTACTTGGAGGCCTCTGGGGCCAACGTCCTGACTTTC. Encoded protein: CASSYLEASGANVLTF.

The chain employs TRBV12-3 or TRBV12-4 and TRBJ2-6; TRBD1 or TRBD2 may be the D gene (5 bases each). This CDR3 comprises 19 residues. V gave up 10 bases and J gave up 2 bases, with 27 bases separating them. The CDR3 bases are TGTGCCACCATTACCTCTGGGGGAAAGGTAAACGCTGGGGCCAACGTCCTGACTTTC. It specifies CATITSGGKVNAGANVLTF.